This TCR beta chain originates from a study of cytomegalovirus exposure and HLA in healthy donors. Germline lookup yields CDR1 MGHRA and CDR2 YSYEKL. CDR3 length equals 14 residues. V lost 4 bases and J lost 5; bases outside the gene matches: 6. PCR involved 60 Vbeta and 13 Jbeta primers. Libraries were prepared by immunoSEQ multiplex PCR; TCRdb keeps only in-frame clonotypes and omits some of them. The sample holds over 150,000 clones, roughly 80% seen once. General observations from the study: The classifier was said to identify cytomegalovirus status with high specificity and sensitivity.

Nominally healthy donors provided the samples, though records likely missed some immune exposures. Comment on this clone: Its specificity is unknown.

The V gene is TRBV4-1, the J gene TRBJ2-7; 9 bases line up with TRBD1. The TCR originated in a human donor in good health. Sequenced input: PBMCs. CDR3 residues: CASSPRQGGHEQYF. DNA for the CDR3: TGCGCCAGCAGCCCCCGACAGGGGGGCCACGAGCAGTACTTC.